One and the same sample provided the 22 T cell receptor beta chains below, sequenced in a study of blood T cell repertoires in COVID-19. Assay used: immunoSEQ multiplex PCR; TCRdb lists only in-frame clones, some missing. The repertoire consists of about 100,000 clones, with 80% to 90% occurring once and the leading ten covering roughly 2.6%. Sequencing was performed on PBMCs or T cells enriched from blood (not recorded which). The receptors come from a woman aged 45 to 65 who had recovered from COVID-19.

The V call is TRBV10-3, the J call TRBJ1-6; a weak D match, TRBD1 (6 bases). This CDR3 region has 19 residues. Per germline, CDR1 ENHRY and CDR2 SYGVKD. V lost 0 bases to trimming and J lost 0 bases, with 15 bases between them. The CDR3 sequence is CAISESLGAGSSYNSPLHF. Written as DNA, the CDR3 is TGTGCCATCAGTGAGTCTCTGGGGGCGGGTTCCTCCTATAATTCACCCCTCCACTTT.

The chain links TRBV28 to TRBJ1-6; D not certain. V dropped 7 bases and J dropped 8 bases, with 9 bases sitting between them. Looked up from germline, CDR1 is MDHEN and CDR2 is SYDVKM. CDR3 length: 12 amino acids. The CDR3 protein is CASNTQDSPLHF. For the CDR3, the DNA is TGTGCCAGCAACACCCAGGATTCACCCCTCCACTTT.

The genes are TRBV9 and TRBJ1-4, with unresolved D. CDR1 and CDR2 (germline): SGDLS, YYNGEE. V lost 0 bases to trimming and J lost 3 bases, with 9 bases between them. This CDR3 region has 15 residues. The CDR3 reads CASSVVGEPNEKLFF. The CDR3, as DNA: TGTGCCAGCAGCGTAGTAGGAGAGCCTAATGAAAAACTGTTTTTT.

DNA for the CDR3: TGCGCCAGCAGCACCGGACAGGCTAACACTGAAGCTTTCTTT. Protein sequence: CASSTGQANTEAFF. The chain uses TRBV5-1 and TRBJ1-1; TRBD1 matches 7 bases. Unmatched junction bases numbered 5, after V lost 4 bases and J lost 2 bases. Germline V gene sequence: CDR1 SGHRS, CDR2 YFSETQ. This CDR3 spans 14 amino acids. Full variable domain (missing parts from reference TRBV5-1 and TRBJ1-1): KAGVTQTPRYLIKTRGQQVTLSCSPISGHRSVSWYQQTPGQGLQFLFEYFSETQRNKGNFPGRFSGRQFSNSRSEMNVSTLELGDSALYLCASSTGQANTEAFFGQGTRLTVV.

The chain carries TRBV5-1 and TRBJ2-3; tentative D call: TRBD1 (5 bases). Germline V gene data show CDR1 as SGHRS and CDR2 as YFSETQ. This CDR3 comprises 15 residues. V dropped 0 bases and J dropped 1 base, with 9 bases sitting between them. The CDR3 DNA is TGCGCCAGCAGCTTGGTTGGGGCTGGCACAGATACGCAGTATTTT. Residues: CASSLVGAGTDTQYF.

This sequence joins TRBV6-1 and TRBJ1-4; 9 bases are shared with TRBD1. Germline V gives CDR1 MNHNS, CDR2 SASEGT. Trimming removed 3 bases from V and 6 bases from J; junction bases left unmatched: 5. The CDR3 runs 15 residues. This CDR3 reads CASSDRDRDDEKLFF. The CDR3 DNA follows: TGTGCCAGCAGTGACCGGGACAGGGATGATGAAAAACTGTTTTTT.

The V gene is TRBV28, the J gene TRBJ1-5, with 10 bases that match TRBD1. CDR3 length: 14 residues. Losses at the gene ends were 6 bases for V and 5 bases for J; bases not matched to a gene: 4. Germline CDR1 and CDR2: MDHEN and SYDVKM. CDR3: CASRGQGDYQPQHF. The CDR3 nucleotides are TGTGCCAGCAGAGGACAGGGGGATTATCAGCCCCAGCATTTT.

This clone turned up a few times. The chain is built from TRBV28 and TRBJ2-1; D is possibly TRBD2 (6 bases). V lost 2 bases, J lost 10 bases, and 12 bases lay in between. The CDR3 sequence is 13 residues long. Germline V lookup: CDR1 MDHEN, CDR2 SYDVKM. Here the CDR3 DNA reads TGTGCCAGCAGTTTAAGCCGGGAGTCGGAGCAGTTCTTC. This translates into CASSLSRESEQFF.

This rearrangement joins TRBV9 to TRBJ2-1; TRBD2 matches at 9 bases. This CDR3 has 17 residues. CDR1 is SGDLS, CDR2 YYNGEE, per germline. Trimming cost V 0 bases and J 10 bases; bases outside gene matches: 14. Written as DNA, the CDR3 is TGTGCCAGCAGCGTAGACTCCGGAGTAGCGGGAGTATGGGAGCAGTTCTTC. Translation: CASSVDSGVAGVWEQFF.

The chain is built from TRBV27 and TRBJ2-7; 9 bases are shared with TRBD2. Germline V CDR1 and CDR2: MNHEY, SMNVEV (reference sequence). The CDR3 totals 15 residues. After removal of 5 bases from V and 4 bases from J, the junction contained 9 bases not matched to a gene. CDR3 sequence (DNA): TGTGCCAGCAGTCGGTCGGCGGGAGGGGGTTACGAGCAGTACTTC. Protein: CASSRSAGGGYEQYF.

The V call is TRBV4-2, the J call TRBJ2-7; 7 bases map to TRBD2. CDR3 length: 16 residues. Unmatched junction bases numbered 8, after V lost 1 base and J lost 2 bases. Germline V gives CDR1 LGHNA, CDR2 YNFKEQ. The CDR3 reads CASSQGSVGGPYEQYF. The CDR3 DNA is TGTGCCAGCAGCCAAGGTTCGGTGGGAGGGCCCTACGAGCAGTACTTC.

V usage is TRBV3-1 (or the pseudogene TRBV3-2) and J usage is TRBJ2-3; TRBD2 matches 9 bases. Germline V gene sequence: CDR1 LGHDT, CDR2 YNNKEL (reference sequence). The CDR3 has 15 residues. V shed 4 bases, J shed 1 base, and the junction held 3 bases outside the gene matches. The CDR3 DNA is TGTGCCAGCAGCCTTTGGACTAGCGGCACAGATACGCAGTATTTT. Encoded protein: CASSLWTSGTDTQYF.

The DNA of the CDR3 is TGTGCCAACAAAGGGACATCTAAAAATTCACCCCTCCACTTT. This sequence encodes CANKGTSKNSPLHF. V and J are TRBV28 and TRBJ1-6, with a tentative D call TRBD1 (6 bases). The CDR3 extends over 14 amino acids. In germline, CDR1 is MDHEN, CDR2 SYDVKM. Trimming left V 10 bases short and J 7 bases short, with 17 bases between.

This clone is medium-sized within its sample. The chain couples TRBV28 to TRBJ1-5; 7 bases fit TRBD1. There are 17 residues in the CDR3. Germline V lookup: CDR1 MDHEN, CDR2 SYDVKM. V trimming: 6 bases; J trimming: 0 bases; junction bases outside the gene matches: 11. CDR3 DNA sequence: TGTGCCAGCAGCCCCCCCTTACAGGGGCGTAGCAATCAGCCCCAGCATTTT. This sequence encodes CASSPPLQGRSNQPQHF.

The chain couples TRBV5-5 to TRBJ2-2; TRBD2 might be the D (5 bases). The CDR3 loop spans 15 amino acids. Trimming took off 0 bases at V and 3 bases at J, with 9 bases between the two ends. Germline CDR1 reads SGHKS; CDR2 reads YYEKEE (reference sequence). Here the CDR3 DNA reads TGTGCCAGCAGCTTGGCCGGGGATTACACCGGGGAGCTGTTTTTT. As protein: CASSLAGDYTGELFF.

This clone was found a few times. V usage is TRBV27 and J usage is TRBJ2-7, with TRBD2 matching over 12 bases. The J segment lost 1 base and the V segment lost 5 bases, leaving 6 bases of the junction unmatched. The CDR3 sequence is 16 residues long. Per the germline V gene, CDR1 is MNHEY and CDR2 is SMNVEV (reference sequence). The CDR3 region has the DNA TGTGCCAGCAGTCCCTCGGGACTAGCGGGTTCCTACGAGCAGTACTTC. Translated: CASSPSGLAGSYEQYF.

This chain joins TRBV30 and TRBJ2-2, with 7 bases lining up with TRBD1. The CDR3 extends over 14 amino acids. The J segment lost 7 bases and the V segment lost 5 bases, leaving 10 bases of the junction unmatched. Germline V gives CDR1 GTSNPN, CDR2 SVGIG (reference sequence). DNA of the CDR3: TGTGCCTGGTCTCTACAGGGGAGTAGCGGGGAGCTGTTTTTT. Amino acid sequence: CAWSLQGSSGELFF.

The genes are TRBV19 and TRBJ2-1; 8 positions match TRBD1. After removal of 6 bases from V and 5 bases from J, the junction contained 9 bases not matched to a gene. Germline V gene lookup returns CDR1 LNHDA and CDR2 SQIVND (reference sequence). The CDR3 is made up of 15 amino acids. CDR3 residues: CASRPRGQDHNEQFF. The CDR3 region has the DNA TGTGCCAGTAGGCCTCGGGGACAGGACCACAATGAGCAGTTCTTC. The full variable domain, rest sourced from reference TRBV19 and TRBJ2-1, is DGGITQSPKYLFRKEGQNVTLSCEQNLNHDAMYWYRQDPGQGLRLIYYSQIVNDFQKGDIAEGYSVSREKKESFPLTVTSAQKNPTAFYLCASRPRGQDHNEQFFGPGTRLTVL.

This chain joins TRBV19 and TRBJ2-2; D not resolved. The CDR3 has 14 amino acids. Trimming pared 1 base from V and 7 bases from J, leaving 10 bases between. Germline-derived CDR1 and CDR2 are LNHDA and SQIVND (reference sequence). CDR3 amino acids: CASSIATTGGELFF. The DNA of the CDR3 is TGTGCCAGTAGTATAGCCACGACTGGCGGGGAGCTGTTTTTT. Based on the CDR3 plus reference TRBV19 and TRBJ2-2, the full variable domain is DGGITQSPKYLFRKEGQNVTLSCEQNLNHDAMYWYRQDPGQGLRLIYYSQIVNDFQKGDIAEGYSVSREKKESFPLTVTSAQKNPTAFYLCASSIATTGGELFFGEGSRLTVL.

The chain is built from TRBV2 and TRBJ1-4; no reliable D call. V lost 7 bases, J lost 6 bases, and 9 bases lay in between. The CDR3 consists of 12 residues. CDR1 is SNHLY and CDR2 is FYNNEI in the germline V gene. The CDR3 DNA follows: TGTGCCAGCACCCCCATTGATGAAAAACTGTTTTTT. It is translated as CASTPIDEKLFF.

This rearrangement joins TRBV21-1 to TRBJ2-3; no DNA check was done on the table's D call, TRBD1. TRBV21-1 is a known pseudogene. The CDR3 is 16 amino acids. CDR3 DNA sequence: TGTGCCAGCAATGCGGACAGCAAACCTAGCACAGATACGCAGTATTTT. This encodes CASNADSKPSTDTQYF.

This chain links TRBV11-2 with TRBJ2-5, with D unresolved. Germline CDR1 is SGHAT and CDR2 is FQNNGV. Between the trimmed V and J ends, which lost 2 bases and 1 base, there was a span of 14 bases. The CDR3 extends over 16 amino acids. This CDR3 is CASSLSPAKLQETQYF. Here the CDR3 DNA reads TGTGCCAGCAGCTTATCTCCCGCTAAACTCCAAGAGACCCAGTACTTC.